This T cell receptor beta chain is drawn from a study of T cells and Merkel cell carcinoma outcomes. On this clone: Its antigen is unidentified.

Using immunoSEQ multiplex PCR, the repertoire was profiled, and TCRdb retains in-frame clones only, with some absent. The repertoire consists of 10,000 to 15,000 clones, with roughly 95% occurring once and the leading ten covering more than 0.9%. Study findings and constraints: Merkel cell carcinoma outcomes were reportedly predicted by repertoire and T-cell density.

Germline V CDR1 and CDR2: MGHRA, YSYEKL. This CDR3 is built from 14 residues. The ends were cut back, 4 bases at V and 2 bases at J, with 12 bases in the middle. V usage is TRBV4-1 and J usage is TRBJ2-7, with D perhaps matching TRBD1 or TRBD2 (5 bases each). The sample taken for sequencing was tumor tissue from Merkel cell carcinoma. The receptor was isolated from a human donor with Merkel cell carcinoma. The CDR3 is CASSPQEVTYEQYF. In nucleotides, the CDR3 is TGCGCCAGCAGCCCACAGGAGGTCACCTACGAGCAGTACTTC.